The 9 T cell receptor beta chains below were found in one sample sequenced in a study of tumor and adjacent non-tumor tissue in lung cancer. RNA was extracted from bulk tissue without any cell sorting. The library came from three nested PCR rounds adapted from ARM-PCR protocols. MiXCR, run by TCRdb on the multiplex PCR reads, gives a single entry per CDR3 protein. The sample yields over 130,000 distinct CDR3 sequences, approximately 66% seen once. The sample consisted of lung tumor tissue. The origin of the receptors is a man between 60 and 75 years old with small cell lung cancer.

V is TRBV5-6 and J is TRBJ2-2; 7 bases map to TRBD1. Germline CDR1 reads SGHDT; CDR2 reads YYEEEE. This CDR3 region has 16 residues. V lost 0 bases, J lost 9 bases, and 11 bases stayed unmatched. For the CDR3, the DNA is TGTGCCAGCAGCTTGGTTACAGGGGTTGGTCCCAGGGAGCTGTTTTTT. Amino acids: CASSLVTGVGPRELFF.

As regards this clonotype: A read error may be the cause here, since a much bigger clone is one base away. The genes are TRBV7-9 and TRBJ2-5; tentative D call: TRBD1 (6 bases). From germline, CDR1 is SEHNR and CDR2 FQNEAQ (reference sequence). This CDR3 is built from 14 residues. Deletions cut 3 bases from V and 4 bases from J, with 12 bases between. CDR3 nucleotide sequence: TGTGCCAGCAGCTTTGTAGGGGGAGTAGAGACCCAGTACTTC. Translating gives CASSFVGGVETQYF.

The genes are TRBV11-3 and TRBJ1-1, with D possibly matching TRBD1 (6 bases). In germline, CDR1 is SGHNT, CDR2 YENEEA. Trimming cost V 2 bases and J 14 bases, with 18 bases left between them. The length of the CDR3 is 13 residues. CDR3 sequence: CASSLKRGAKAFF. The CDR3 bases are TGTGCCAGCAGCTTAAAGCGGGGGGCGAAGGCATTCTTT.

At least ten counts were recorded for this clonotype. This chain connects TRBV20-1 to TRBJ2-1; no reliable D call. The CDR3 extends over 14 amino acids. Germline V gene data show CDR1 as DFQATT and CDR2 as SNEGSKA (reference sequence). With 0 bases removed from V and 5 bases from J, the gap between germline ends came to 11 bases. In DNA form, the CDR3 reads TGCAGTGCTAGAGATTGGCAGGTAGACAATGAGCAGTTCTTC. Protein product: CSARDWQVDNEQFF.

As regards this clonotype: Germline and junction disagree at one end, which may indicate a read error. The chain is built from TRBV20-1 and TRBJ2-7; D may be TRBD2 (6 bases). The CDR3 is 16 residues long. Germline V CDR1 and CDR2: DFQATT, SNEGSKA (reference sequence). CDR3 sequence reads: CNASHQSSVRRGEQCF. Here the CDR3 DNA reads TGCAATGCTTCCCATCAGTCTAGCGTAAGGAGGGGCGAGCAGTGCTTC.

This CDR3 is CASSEHVDRDEPYV. As DNA, the CDR3 is TGTGCCAGCAGTGAACATGTGGATAGGGACGAACCCTACGTC. The chain links TRBV6-1 to TRBJ2-7; D could derive from TRBD1 or TRBD2 (5 bases each). Germline CDR1 reads MNHNS; CDR2 reads SASEGT. CDR3 length: 14 residues. Trimming took 2 bases from V and 13 from J, leaving 21 bases between them.

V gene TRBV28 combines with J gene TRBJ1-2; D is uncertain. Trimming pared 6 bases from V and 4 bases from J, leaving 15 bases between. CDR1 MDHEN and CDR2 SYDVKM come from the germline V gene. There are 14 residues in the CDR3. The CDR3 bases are TGTGCCAGCAGCCCCAGGTCCACCCTCTATGGCTACACCTTC. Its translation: CASSPRSTLYGYTF.

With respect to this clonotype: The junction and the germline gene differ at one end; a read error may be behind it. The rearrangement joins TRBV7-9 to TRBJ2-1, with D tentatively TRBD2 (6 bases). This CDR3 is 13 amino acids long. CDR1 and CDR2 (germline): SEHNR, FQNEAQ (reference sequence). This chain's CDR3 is CDSSLTSYNEQFF. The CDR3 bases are TGTGACAGCAGCTTGACTAGCTACAATGAGCAGTTCTTC. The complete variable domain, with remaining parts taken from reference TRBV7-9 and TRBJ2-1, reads DTGVSQNPRHKITKRGQNVTFRCDPISEHNRLYWYRQTLGQGPEFLTYFQNEAQLEKSRLLSDRFSAERPKGSFSTLEIQRTEQGDSAMYLCDSSLTSYNEQFFGPGTRLTVL.

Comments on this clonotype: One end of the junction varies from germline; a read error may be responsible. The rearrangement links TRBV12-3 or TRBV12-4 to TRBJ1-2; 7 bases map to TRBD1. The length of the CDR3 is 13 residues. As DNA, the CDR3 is TGTGCCAGCAGGCCATCACAGGGGTATGGCTACATCTTC. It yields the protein CASRPSQGYGYIF.